The 10 T cell receptor beta chains given below trace back to one sample, sequenced in a study of vaccination effects on CD4 cells after COVID-19. The ViraFEST assay expanded antigen-specific CD4+ T cells with viral peptide pools before sequencing. Having been cultured for roughly 9 days, the cells underwent CD4+ T cell isolation. Every participant took two doses of the BNT162b2 or mRNA-1273 vaccine. The protocol was immunoSEQ multiplex PCR, while the TCRdb copy is restricted to in-frame clones and leaves out a portion. The sample gives 75,000 to 100,000 clones, around 77% of which show up once; more than 0.85% is in the top ten. Their cognate antigens are unknown. The sample here was CD4+ T cells from PBMCs cultured with HCoV-OC43 spike peptides, taken after COVID-19 vaccination. Subset noted: HCoV-OC43 spike overlapping peptide pool stimulation. These TCRs come from a human donor who received a COVID-19 vaccine.

The chain joins TRBV10-3 to TRBJ1-4; D is unclear. The CDR3 consists of 12 residues. Germline values: CDR1 ENHRY, CDR2 SYGVKD. The V end lost 0 bases, the J end lost 8 bases, and 4 bases lay between the germline ends. CDR3 in amino acids: CAISESKEKLFF. CDR3 bases: TGTGCCATCAGTGAGTCGAAAGAAAAACTGTTTTTT.

In DNA form, the CDR3 reads TGTGCCAGCAGTTACAGTCCCTCGGCAAACACCATATATTTT. It encodes CASSYSPSANTIYF. This sequence joins TRBV6-5 and TRBJ1-3; D gene unclear. The V gene lost 2 bases and the J gene lost 6 bases, with 11 bases spanning the gap. The CDR3 totals 14 residues. Germline V lookup: CDR1 MNHEY, CDR2 SVGAGI.

The chain links TRBV10-2 to TRBJ2-4; 12 bases fit TRBD1. This CDR3 contains 20 residues. J gave up 1 base and V 3 bases, and 13 bases lay outside the gene matches. Germline CDR1 and CDR2: WSHSY and SAAADI. The CDR3 loop is CASSDLRGTGGFGAKNIQYF. CDR3 nucleotide sequence: TGCGCCAGCAGTGATTTACGGGGGACAGGGGGCTTTGGGGCCAAAAACATTCAGTACTTC.

This clone appeared a single time. The genes are TRBV29-1 and TRBJ2-5; possible D gene TRBD1, 6 bases. Germline V gene data show CDR1 as SQVTM and CDR2 as ANQGSEA. Trimming removed 4 bases from V and 5 bases from J, with 20 bases in between. This CDR3 region has 15 residues. Here the CDR3 DNA reads TGCAGCGTTGGTCGGACAGATGAGGCGTATGAGACCCAGTACTTC. Protein sequence: CSVGRTDEAYETQYF. Full variable domain (missing parts from reference TRBV29-1 and TRBJ2-5): SAVISQKPSRDICQRGTSLTIQCQVDSQVTMMFWYRQQPGQSLTLIATANQGSEATYESGFVIDKFPISRPNLTFSTLTVSNMSPEDSSIYLCSVGRTDEAYETQYFGPGTRLLVL.

This chain uses TRBV7-2 with TRBJ2-5, with a possible D match to TRBD1 (5 bases). Deletions cut 2 bases from V and 0 bases from J, with 10 bases between. The germline V gene encodes CDR1 SGHTA and CDR2 FQGNSA. This CDR3 is built from 15 residues. This CDR3 reads CASSLQGWDQETQYF. CDR3 DNA sequence: TGTGCCAGCAGCTTACAGGGCTGGGACCAAGAGACCCAGTACTTC.

The rearrangement joins TRBV5-6 to TRBJ1-2, with D maybe TRBD1 (6 bases). The CDR3 has 15 residues. Per the germline V gene, CDR1 is SGHDT and CDR2 is YYEEEE. Deletions cut 2 bases from V and 6 bases from J, with 17 bases between. DNA for the CDR3: TGTGCCAGCAGCTTCCCGACAGGCGCTCAGGATGGCTACACCTTC. This gives the protein CASSFPTGAQDGYTF.

The chain joins TRBV7-3 to TRBJ1-1; D remains ambiguous. Trimming removed 0 bases at V and 1 base at J, with 6 bases between. Germline V gene data show CDR1 as SGHTA and CDR2 as FQGTGA. The CDR3 contains 14 residues. The chain's CDR3 is CASSLTPQNTEAFF. CDR3 DNA sequence: TGTGCCAGCAGCTTAACCCCCCAGAACACTGAAGCTTTCTTT. The full variable domain, its missing parts supplied by reference TRBV7-3 and TRBJ1-1, is GAGVSQTPSNKVTEKGKYVELRCDPISGHTALYWYRQSLGQGPEFLIYFQGTGAADDSGLPNDRFFAVRPEGSVSTLKIQRTERGDSAVYLCASSLTPQNTEAFFGQGTRLTVV.

V and J are TRBV3-1 (or the pseudogene TRBV3-2) and TRBJ2-1; the D is unclear. CDR1 is LGHDT, CDR2 YNNKEL, per germline (reference sequence). CDR3 length equals 16 residues. Between the trimmed V and J ends, which lost 0 bases and 8 bases, there was a span of 17 bases. The CDR3 DNA sequence: TGTGCCAGCAGCCAAGATTTAACGGCAGCTGGCTATGAGCAGTTCTTC. Translation: CASSQDLTAAGYEQFF.

CDR3 sequence (DNA): TGTGCCAGCAGCCATCTCCCCGGGGAGCTGTTTTTT. This translates into CASSHLPGELFF. The V gene is TRBV11-1, the J gene TRBJ2-2, with D hard to call. V gave up 5 bases and J gave up 6 bases, with 7 bases separating them. The CDR3 totals 12 residues. Per germline, CDR1 SGHAT and CDR2 FQDESV (reference sequence).

There are a few counts of this clone. This sequence joins TRBV11-1 and TRBJ2-5; the match to TRBD1 covers 9 bases. Trimming at V came to 6 bases and at J to 2 bases, leaving 7 bases not matched to a gene. The CDR3 extends over 15 amino acids. Germline lookup yields CDR1 SGHAT and CDR2 FQDESV (reference sequence). CDR3: CASSTGGVGQETQYF. CDR3 DNA: TGTGCCAGCAGTACAGGGGGCGTCGGGCAAGAGACCCAGTACTTC.